This is a list of T cell receptor beta chains from one sample in a study of response to subunit inactivated influenza vaccine. TCRdb used MiXCR to reprocess the RT-PCR reads, holding one entry per CDR3 protein. The profile covers 800,000 to 1,000,000 distinct CDR3 sequences, with 21% appearing a single time and roughly a tenth taken by the ten largest. Sequencing used PBMCs from blood, obtained around 5 days after vaccination. Every receptor here comes from a man over 45 who received an inactivated influenza vaccine. Both conserved end residues are part of each CDR3. A D gene is named only where the DNA matches it firmly. Where a row states a size, it is once, few, many or the class of an expanded clone; other rows omit it.

TRBJ2-7	.	TRBV29-1	few	CSVEGWWGSYEQYF	TGCAGCGTTGAAGGGTGGTGGGGGAGCTACGAGCAGTACTTC
TRBJ2-2	.	TRBV6-1	few	CASTAPGPNTGELFF	TGTGCCAGCACCGCCCCAGGGCCGAACACCGGGGAGCTGTTTTTT
TRBJ2-1	TRBD2	TRBV24-1	few	CATSDPGLAGGGLNEQFF	TGTGCCACCAGTGATCCGGGACTAGCGGGAGGCGGTCTCAATGAGCAGTTCTTC
TRBJ2-2	.	TRBV5-1	.	CASRGPTGELFF	TGCGCCAGCAGGGGCCCCACCGGGGAGCTGTTTTTT
TRBJ1-4	.	TRBV9	.	CASSGAQGEKLFF	TGTGCCAGCAGCGGGGCTCAGGGTGAAAAACTGTTTTTT
TRBJ2-7	TRBD1	TRBV10-2	.	CASSDGRGSYEQYF	TGCGCCAGCAGTGATGGCAGGGGGTCCTACGAGCAGTACTTC
TRBJ1-1	.	TRBV7-9	few	CASSLVRSPEAFF	TGTGCCAGCAGCTTAGTACGTAGTCCTGAAGCTTTCTTT
TRBJ2-1	TRBD1	TRBV29-1	few	CSGTGNYNEQFF	TGCAGCGGGACAGGGAACTACAATGAGCAGTTCTTC
TRBJ2-1	TRBD2	TRBV20-1	.	CSASGGINEQFF	TGCAGTGCTAGCGGGGGGATCAATGAGCAGTTCTTC
TRBJ2-3	.	TRBV9	.	CASSARRTTDTQYF	TGTGCCAGCAGCGCCCGTAGGACCACAGATACGCAGTATTTT
TRBJ2-7	.	TRBV7-8	few	CASSVVGSAAYEQYF	TGTGCCAGCAGCGTCGTGGGCTCTGCCGCCTACGAGCAGTACTTC
TRBJ2-2	.	TRBV20-1	.	CSARDRRATGELFF	TGCAGTGCTAGAGACCGCAGGGCCACCGGGGAGCTGTTTTTT
TRBJ2-2	TRBD2	TRBV5-1	.	CASSPSGSTGELFF	TGCGCCAGCAGCCCTAGCGGTTCGACCGGGGAGCTGTTTTTT
TRBJ2-3	TRBD2	TRBV20-1	few	CSARPGLAGLSQYTQYF	TGCAGTGCTAGACCGGGACTAGCGGGCCTTTCACAATATACGCAGTATTTT